Below, 23 T cell receptor beta chains from the same sample are listed, as sequenced in a study of blood T cell repertoires in COVID-19 (dated by TCRdb to about 2020). The library came from the immunoSEQ multiplex PCR assay. The immuneACCESS repertoire file appears here via TCRdb, limited to in-frame rearrangements. These files lack a portion of the clones; in checked studies, under half of the deficit traces to unresolved V genes, and the cause of the others is not known. This sample gives about 88,000 clones in total; more than 70% of them show up just once. The top ten constitute roughly 25% of the sample. Sequencing was performed on peripheral blood. These receptors were obtained from a human donor in a cohort sampled during active COVID-19.

This chain's CDR3 is CASSLAQGASPLHF. CDR3 DNA: TGTGCCAGCAGCTTAGCACAGGGGGCTTCACCCCTCCACTTT. The chain recombines TRBV7-2 with TRBJ1-6, with 9 bases that match TRBD1. V lost 0 bases to trimming and J lost 9 bases; unmatched junction nucleotides: 0. CDR1 is SGHTA, CDR2 FQGNSA, per germline. The CDR3 spans 14 residues.

This rearrangement joins TRBV7-2 to TRBJ2-6, with 9 positions matching TRBD1. This CDR3 region has 17 residues. Germline CDR1 is SGHTA and CDR2 is FQGNSA. The V and J ends lost 4 bases and 1 base, in that order; junction bases with no gene match: 5. CDR3 nucleotide sequence: TGTGCCAGCAGCTACGGGACAGGGCTTTCTGGGGCCAACGTCCTGACTTTC. Translating gives CASSYGTGLSGANVLTF.

The chain recombines TRBV11-3 with TRBJ2-1; 9 bases are shared with TRBD2. With V trimmed by 8 bases and J by 9 bases, 11 bases remained unmatched. CDR3 length: 14 residues. Per germline, CDR1 SGHNT and CDR2 YENEEA. The CDR3 DNA reads TGTGCCAGCTCACGGCGGGAGGGCCATAGTGAGCAGTTCTTC. Its protein is CASSRREGHSEQFF.

The gene calls are TRBV9 and TRBJ2-2, with no clear D. The germline gives CDR1 SGDLS, CDR2 YYNGEE. The CDR3 runs 13 residues. V gave up 4 bases and J gave up 5 bases, with 9 bases separating them. CDR3 sequence: CASSPAHTGELFF. The CDR3, as DNA: TGTGCCAGCAGCCCCGCACATACCGGGGAGCTGTTTTTT.

The genes are TRBV27 and TRBJ1-5; TRBD1 is a possible D gene (5 bases). Between the trimmed V and J ends, which lost 6 bases and 7 bases, there was a span of 16 bases. The CDR3 runs to 14 residues. The V gene's germline CDR1 is MNHEY and CDR2 SMNVEV (reference sequence). CDR3 sequence reads: CASSGGGAWQPQHF. In DNA form, the CDR3 reads TGTGCCAGCAGCGGTGGTGGGGCTTGGCAGCCCCAGCATTTT.

The rearrangement joins TRBV2 to TRBJ2-1, with a possible D match to TRBD1 (6 bases). V was trimmed by 6 bases and J by 13 bases, leaving 19 bases between them. CDR1 is SNHLY and CDR2 is FYNNEI in the germline V gene. The CDR3 runs 13 residues. CDR3 sequence: CASSGGDIGPQFF. CDR3 coding DNA: TGTGCCAGCAGCGGTGGGGACATCGGGCCCCAGTTCTTC.

The chain joins TRBV6-5 to TRBJ1-4; tentatively, D is TRBD1 (5 bases). This CDR3 is 14 amino acids long. Germline CDR1 and CDR2: MNHEY and SVGAGI. The V end lost 6 bases, the J end lost 5 bases, and 13 bases lay between the germline ends. The CDR3 bases are TGTGCCAGCAGCGATTTGGGGCGAAATGAAAAACTGTTTTTT. It specifies CASSDLGRNEKLFF.

The V gene is TRBV5-5, the J gene TRBJ2-5, with a weak D call TRBD1 (5 bases). CDR3 length equals 15 residues. Germline V gene sequence: CDR1 SGHKS, CDR2 YYEKEE (reference sequence). V dropped 0 bases and J dropped 4 bases, with 13 bases sitting between them. CDR3 nucleotides: TGTGCCAGCAGCTTGGTAAGGGGAAGTGGAGAGACCCAGTACTTC. It encodes CASSLVRGSGETQYF.

This CDR3 is CASSVGGYDNEQFF. CDR3 in DNA: TGTGCCAGCAGCGTTGGGGGCTATGACAATGAGCAGTTCTTC. This chain connects TRBV9 to TRBJ2-1; D perhaps matches TRBD1 (6 bases). Germline CDR1 is SGDLS and CDR2 is YYNGEE. The V and J ends lost 2 bases and 5 bases respectively, with 11 bases between them. This CDR3 comprises 14 residues.

The V gene is TRBV28, the J gene TRBJ2-7, with D tentatively TRBD2 (6 bases). Germline V gives CDR1 MDHEN, CDR2 SYDVKM. This CDR3 is 13 amino acids long. Trimming stripped 3 bases from V and 6 bases from J, with 12 bases between. In DNA form, the CDR3 reads TGTGCCAGCAGTTTTGGAGGGCTTGGCGAGCAGTACTTC. This encodes CASSFGGLGEQYF.

The chain is built from TRBV5-5 and TRBJ2-2; D possibly corresponds to TRBD1 (6 bases). The CDR3 contains 16 residues. CDR1 is SGHKS and CDR2 is YYEKEE in the germline V gene (reference sequence). V was trimmed by 1 base and J by 3 bases, leaving 13 bases between them. CDR3: CASSLFGGLDTGELFF. For the CDR3, the DNA is TGTGCCAGCAGCTTGTTTGGGGGCCTGGACACCGGGGAGCTGTTTTTT.

The chain has TRBV7-9 and TRBJ1-2; D may be TRBD1 (6 bases). This CDR3 contains 16 residues. Between the trimmed V and J ends, which lost 1 base and 4 bases, there was a span of 16 bases. Germline CDR1 SEHNR, CDR2 FQNEAQ (reference sequence). The CDR3, as DNA: TGTGCCAGCAGCTTAGAGGGTGGCAGGGGCCCCTATGGCTACACCTTC. Encoded protein: CASSLEGGRGPYGYTF.

Comment on this clone: The DNA is omitted, as the CDR3 cannot be located on it reliably, and the CDR3 follows TCRdb's listing. The chain carries TRBV21-1 and TRBJ2-2; the table's D call, TRBD2, has no DNA check behind it. TRBV21-1 corresponds to a pseudogene. The CDR3 has 18 residues if both end residues are counted. CDR3 loop: CASSKATMLAGTPGSCFF.

The rearrangement links TRBV27 to TRBJ2-7; D may be TRBD1 (6 bases). Germline V gene lookup returns CDR1 MNHEY and CDR2 SMNVEV (reference sequence). CDR3 length equals 15 residues. Trimming left V 10 bases short and J 3 bases short, with 22 bases between. The CDR3 reads CANIPPRTGHYEQYF. DNA for the CDR3: TGTGCCAACATACCCCCCCGGACGGGACACTACGAGCAGTACTTC.

This chain uses TRBV9 with TRBJ2-1; TRBD2 matches 9 bases. Germline V gene data show CDR1 as SGDLS and CDR2 as YYNGEE. This CDR3 has 14 residues. The V gene end was trimmed by 4 bases and the J gene end by 7 bases; junction bases not matched to a gene: 6. CDR3 in DNA: TGTGCCAGCAGCCCCCAAAGCGGGGGGAATGAGCAGTTCTTC. Its translation: CASSPQSGGNEQFF.

The chain carries TRBV6-5 and TRBJ2-1, with D tentatively TRBD1 (6 bases). The germline gives CDR1 MNHEY, CDR2 SVGAGI. The CDR3 contains 11 residues. V gave up 7 bases and J gave up 8 bases, with 9 bases separating them. The CDR3 DNA follows: TGTGCCAGCATAGGACAGCATGAGCAGTTCTTC. Protein: CASIGQHEQFF.

The V gene is TRBV18, the J gene TRBJ2-7; 7 bases line up with TRBD1. V trimming: 5 bases; J trimming: 2 bases; junction bases outside the gene matches: 6. The CDR3 runs 14 residues. Germline-derived CDR1 and CDR2 are KGHSH and LQKENI. CDR3 in DNA: TGTGCCAGCTCAGATAGACAGGGAGCCTACGAGCAGTACTTC. Translating gives CASSDRQGAYEQYF.

This clone came up once. The rearrangement links TRBV19 to TRBJ1-2; 7 positions agree with TRBD1. The CDR3 is made up of 15 amino acids. J lost 6 bases, V lost 6 bases, and 13 bases had no gene match. Per the germline V gene, CDR1 is LNHDA and CDR2 is SQIVND (reference sequence). The CDR3 is CASRPEGGGVDGYTF. The CDR3 region has the DNA TGTGCCAGTAGGCCTGAAGGGGGCGGAGTGGATGGCTACACCTTC.

The rearrangement uses TRBV6-2 or TRBV6-3 and TRBJ2-5; TRBD2 aligns across 12 bases. The V gene end was trimmed by 5 bases and the J gene end by 6 bases; junction bases not matched to a gene: 7. This CDR3 spans 15 amino acids. Germline values: CDR1 MNHEY, CDR2 SVGEGT. The CDR3 bases are TGTGCCAGCAGTCAACTAGCGGGGGGACCAAAGACCCAGTACTTC. Translating gives CASSQLAGGPKTQYF.

The chain combines TRBV6-5 with TRBJ2-7, with a possible D match to TRBD1 (5 bases). With 6 bases removed from V and 9 bases from J, the gap between germline ends came to 18 bases. CDR3 length equals 13 residues. CDR1 and CDR2 from the germline V gene are MNHEY and SVGAGI. This chain's CDR3 is CASRRGDGTRQYF. The CDR3 nucleotides read TGTGCCAGCAGAAGGGGTGATGGCACAAGGCAGTACTTC.

This clone has just a few counts. The chain joins TRBV7-3 to TRBJ2-3, with 8 bases fitting TRBD1. V was pared by 5 bases and J by 3 bases, with 7 bases of the junction left unmatched. Per the germline V gene, CDR1 is SGHTA and CDR2 is FQGTGA. The CDR3 runs to 15 residues. This CDR3 reads CASSKTGVPTDTQYF. The CDR3 coding sequence is TGTGCCAGCAGCAAGACAGGGGTTCCTACAGATACGCAGTATTTT.

The J gene is TRBJ2-2, the V gene TRBV4-3, with TRBD2 matching over 7 bases. CDR3 length: 15 amino acids. Germline assignment: CDR1 LGHNA and CDR2 YSLEER. J was trimmed by 0 bases and V by 6 bases; bases with no gene match: 4. DNA for the CDR3: TGCGCCAGCAGGTGGACTAGGGCGAACACCGGGGAGCTGTTTTTT. As protein: CASRWTRANTGELFF.

The chain employs TRBV6-6 and TRBJ2-1; a possible D gene is TRBD1 (6 bases). Trimming shortened V by 6 bases and J by 2 bases, and 8 bases separated the two germline ends. This CDR3 has 13 amino acids. The germline gives CDR1 MNHNY, CDR2 SVGAGI (reference sequence). CDR3: CASRGAPYNEQFF. CDR3 DNA sequence: TGTGCCAGCAGGGGGGCGCCCTACAATGAGCAGTTCTTC.